The clone carrying this T cell receptor beta chain was observed a few times. TCRdb called the RACE reads again in MiXCR, with one record for every CDR3 protein. The sample shows over 150,000 distinct CDR3 sequences, around a quarter of them seen only once. These data come from a study of human T cells and chemical hapten exposure. The sample's time point: patch test 3, about 24 weeks after DPC sensitization. As to treatment: therapeutic diphenylcyclopropenone sensitization with weekly scalp DPC. This CDR3 spans 17 amino acids. The germline V gene has CDR1 SGHTA and CDR2 FQGTGA. V was pared by 5 bases and J by 0 bases, with 17 bases between.

The J gene is TRBJ1-3, the V gene TRBV7-3, with a weak D call TRBD1 (6 bases). Material: whole blood, obtained in connection with sensitization to the hapten diphenylcyclopropenone (DPC). The receptor's source is a woman between 18 and 29 years old with alopecia areata. Some clones in this sample may be carry-over from other donors' samples. The CDR3 DNA reads as TGTGCCAGCAGCCCACTCGGGACAAAGATCTCTGGAAACACCATATATTTT. Amino acids: CASSPLGTKISGNTIYF. The variable domain in full, with the rest retrieved from reference TRBV7-3 and TRBJ1-3, is GAGVSQTPSNKVTEKGKYVELRCDPISGHTALYWYRQSLGQGPEFLIYFQGTGAADDSGLPNDRFFAVRPEGSVSTLKIQRTERGDSAVYLCASSPLGTKISGNTIYFGEGSWLTVV.